These T cell receptor beta chains were read from a single sample in a study of cytomegalovirus exposure and HLA in healthy donors. Sequencing was performed with immunoSEQ multiplex PCR; in TCRdb, only in-frame clones are kept and a portion is missing. The repertoire holds 55,000 or so clones, with roughly 73% as singletons. The sequencing sample was made of PBMCs. Receptors originate from a man aged 18 to 30 in good health and CMV-seronegative. The CDR3 runs from the conserved cysteine through the conserved F or W. Fields, in order: clone size, V gene, D gene, J gene, CDR3 DNA, CDR3 protein. The D gene is left open where the match is weak. Rows give clone size only sometimes, using once, few, many, or a class for an expanded clone.

.,TRBV7-9,TRBD2,TRBJ2-7,TGTGCCAGCACCCCGGGGGGGACTAAGGGCTACGAGCAGTACTTC,CASTPGGTKGYEQYF
.,TRBV4-1,.,TRBJ1-1,TGCGCCAGCAGCCAAGATCTAGCGGGGGGCACTGAAGCTTTCTTT,CASSQDLAGGTEAFF
.,TRBV27,TRBD2,TRBJ2-5,TGTGCCAGCAGCCGCCAGGGACTAGCGGGAGGGCCGGCAGAGACCCAGTACTTC,CASSRQGLAGGPAETQYF
.,TRBV2,.,TRBJ1-5,TGTGCCAGCAGTGAATGGAGGGGAGTAGGCAATCAGCCCCAGCATTTT,CASSEWRGVGNQPQHF
.,TRBV5-1,TRBD1,TRBJ1-2,TGCGCCAGCAGCAGGGGACAGGGAGGCTACACCTTC,CASSRGQGGYTF
.,TRBV5-4,TRBD1,TRBJ2-7,TGTGCCAGCAGCGGACGGTCGGGACAGAACTCCTACGAGCAGTACTTC,CASSGRSGQNSYEQYF
.,TRBV5-1,.,TRBJ2-3,TGCGCCAGCAGCTTGACGGGGAGTCCAGATACGCAGTATTTT,CASSLTGSPDTQYF
.,TRBV7-8,.,TRBJ1-2,TGTGCCAGCAGCTTAGTAGAGAACTATGGCTACACCTTC,CASSLVENYGYTF
.,TRBV30,TRBD2,TRBJ2-7,TGTGCCTGGAATAGGCGGGCTAGCGGGAGGACTCCCAACGAGCAGTACTTC,CAWNRRASGRTPNEQYF
.,TRBV2,TRBD2,TRBJ2-7,TGTGCCAGCAGGCCTACTAGCGGGAGAATCGACGAGCAGTACTTC,CASRPTSGRIDEQYF
.,TRBV29-1,TRBD1,TRBJ2-3,TGCAGCGCTGCGGACAGGGAAACCGTAGATACGCAGTATTTT,CSAADRETVDTQYF
.,TRBV7-2,.,TRBJ2-3,TGTGCCAGCAGATTCCTAGCGGATACGCAGTATTTT,CASRFLADTQYF
.,TRBV28,TRBD2,TRBJ2-1,TGTGCCAGCAGTTTACTAGCGGGAGGAGTCGGAGAGCAGTTCTTC,CASSLLAGGVGEQFF
.,TRBV28,TRBD1,TRBJ1-3,TGTGCCACCGCCAGGACAGGAGGAAACACCATATATTTT,CATARTGGNTIYF
.,TRBV2,.,TRBJ1-5,TGTGCCAGCAGGCTAGGGGGGGCAGGCAATCAGCCCCAGCATTTT,CASRLGGAGNQPQHF
.,TRBV5-1,TRBD1,TRBJ2-2,TGCGCCAGCAGGAATCGGACAGGGTCCCCCGGGGAGCTGTTTTTT,CASRNRTGSPGELFF
few,TRBV29-1,.,TRBJ2-3,TGCAGCGTTGACCCAGTCACAGATACGCAGTATTTT,CSVDPVTDTQYF
.,TRBV4-3,.,TRBJ2-2,TGCGCCAGCAGCCAAGTTGGTGCAGGGAACACCGGGGAGCTGTTTTTT,CASSQVGAGNTGELFF
.,TRBV7-9,.,TRBJ2-7,TGTGCCAGCAGCTTAGAGGGGGGGGAGCAGTACTTC,CASSLEGGEQYF
few,TRBV9,.,TRBJ2-1,TGTGCCAGCAGCCCCCGGACAGCAACTCTGGACCATGAGCAGTTCTTC,CASSPRTATLDHEQFF
.,TRBV6-5,.,TRBJ1-1,TGTGCCAGCAGTTATCATGAGATGGGGCAAGCTTTCTTT,CASSYHEMGQAFF
once,TRBV29-1,TRBD1,TRBJ1-2,TGCAGCGTCCTAACGCTGGGACAGGGTCTCTATGGCTACACCTTC,CSVLTLGQGLYGYTF
.,TRBV6-5,.,TRBJ2-1,TGTGCCACCGGAGATTGGAATGAGCAGTTCTTC,CATGDWNEQFF
.,TRBV6-1,TRBD1,TRBJ1-2,TGTGCCAGCAGTGAGGGGACAGCCAACTATGGCTACACCTTC,CASSEGTANYGYTF
.,TRBV28,.,TRBJ2-7,TGTGCCAGCAGTTTTGGACCGGGACAGTACTTC,CASSFGPGQYF
few,TRBV6-6,.,TRBJ2-7,TGTGCCAGCAGTCAGACAGCCTGGAGCGAGCAGTACTTC,CASSQTAWSEQYF
.,TRBV19,TRBD1,TRBJ2-5,TGTGCCAGTAGCATTCCGAGGACAGGGGGCATCCACTCCGCCGGGACCCAGTACTTC,CASSIPRTGGIHSAGTQYF
.,TRBV4-1,TRBD2,TRBJ2-3,TGCGCCAGCAGCGCTCTAGCGGGGTCAACCCCAGATACGCAGTATTTT,CASSALAGSTPDTQYF
.,TRBV20-1,.,TRBJ2-7,TGCAGTGTGGCGGGCCGTGGGGAGCAGTACTTC,CSVAGRGEQYF
.,TRBV11-3,TRBD2,TRBJ2-1,TGTGCCAGCAGCGCAGATAGCGGGAGTGGGGTCAATGAGCAGTTCTTC,CASSADSGSGVNEQFF
.,TRBV4-2,TRBD1,TRBJ1-3,TGTGCCAGCAGCCCCCAGGGGGGTTCCTCTGGAAACACCATATATTTT,CASSPQGGSSGNTIYF
.,TRBV30,.,TRBJ1-3,TGTGCCTGCCCCTGGAGCTCTGGAAACACCATATATTTT,CACPWSSGNTIYF
.,TRBV28,.,TRBJ1-2,TGTGCCAGCAGTTCCCTCAGTTACAGGGTCGGGGGCTACACCTTC,CASSSLSYRVGGYTF
.,TRBV4-3,TRBD2,TRBJ2-1,TGCGCCAGCAGCCAGGGTGGGGCGGGAGTGGTCAATGAGCAGTTCTTC,CASSQGGAGVVNEQFF
.,TRBV7-2,.,TRBJ2-5,TGTGCCAGCAGAGGGGACACAAAATCACAAGAGACCCAGTACTTC,CASRGDTKSQETQYF
.,TRBV5-4,.,TRBJ2-2,TGTGCCACCTTTATATCCGGGGAGCTGTTTTTT,CATFISGELFF
.,TRBV5-1,.,TRBJ1-4,TGCGCCAGCAGCTTGGAGAGGGCTAATGAAAAACTGTTTTTT,CASSLERANEKLFF